Following are 30 T cell receptor beta chains from one sample sequenced in a study of T cells in Graves' hyperthyroidism and ophthalmopathy. Amplification of TCR beta CDR3 regions used RNA as the template. With the HTBI primer set, the TCR CDR3 went through a first round of RT-PCR. TCRdb re-called the multiplex PCR reads with MiXCR, one entry per CDR3 protein. The repertoire has about 690,000 distinct CDR3 sequences, approximately 15% of them found once; the top ten carry 15% to 19%. Sequencing was performed on blood. The receptors come from a man in his forties or fifties with Graves' hyperthyroidism.

This chain connects TRBV7-3 to TRBJ1-6, with a weak D call TRBD1 (5 bases). Trimming cost V 1 base and J 7 bases, with 11 bases left between them. Germline values: CDR1 SGHTA, CDR2 FQGTGA. The CDR3 has 15 amino acids. For the CDR3, the DNA is TGTGCCAGCAGCTTAAGCAGGGCAGGGAATTCACCCCTCCACTTT. Translating gives CASSLSRAGNSPLHF.

The sample holds many counts of this clonotype. This chain connects TRBV6-5 to TRBJ2-3; unclear D gene. CDR1 is MNHEY and CDR2 is SVGAGI in the germline V gene. This CDR3 spans 16 amino acids. With 0 bases removed from V and 0 bases from J, the gap between germline ends came to 10 bases. As DNA, the CDR3 is TGTGCCAGCAGTTACTCGGTTAGGGCTAGCACAGATACGCAGTATTTT. It encodes CASSYSVRASTDTQYF.

This clonotype has only a few counts. CDR3 sequence reads: CASSFRQGVPGELFF. DNA of the CDR3: TGTGCCAGCAGCTTTAGACAGGGAGTCCCCGGGGAGCTGTTTTTT. The chain is built from TRBV5-8 and TRBJ2-2; 7 bases fit TRBD1. The germline gives CDR1 SGHTS, CDR2 YDEGEE. With 2 bases clipped from V and 6 bases from J, the junction kept 7 bases outside the gene matches. The CDR3 contains 15 residues.

There are many counts of this clonotype. The V gene is TRBV4-1, the J gene TRBJ1-5; no clear D gene. The V gene lost 2 bases and the J gene lost 0 bases, with 11 bases spanning the gap. The CDR3 has 16 amino acids. The germline V gene has CDR1 MGHRA and CDR2 YSYEKL. The CDR3 loop is CASSQSVADSNQPQHF. Written as DNA, the CDR3 is TGCGCCAGCAGCCAATCAGTGGCAGATAGCAATCAGCCCCAGCATTTT.

This clonotype was detected many times. This chain joins TRBV28 and TRBJ1-2; TRBD1 agrees at 12 bases. The V and J ends lost 3 bases and 8 bases, in that order; junction bases with no gene match: 4. The germline V gene has CDR1 MDHEN and CDR2 SYDVKM. There are 14 residues in the CDR3. The CDR3, as DNA: TGTGCCAGCAGTTTGGGGACAGGGGGCCGGGGCTACACCTTC. Protein sequence: CASSLGTGGRGYTF.

This clonotype was counted only a few times. The chain has TRBV3-1 and TRBJ2-7; TRBD2 agrees at 12 bases. There are 19 residues in the CDR3. V lost 4 bases and J lost 0; bases outside the gene matches: 13. Germline V gene data show CDR1 as LGHDT and CDR2 as YNNKEL (reference sequence). The CDR3 sequence: CASSRDRLAGVLSSYEQYF. CDR3 nucleotides: TGTGCCAGCAGCCGGGATCGACTAGCGGGAGTGTTAAGCTCCTACGAGCAGTACTTC.

This clonotype was found many times. V is TRBV6-1 and J is TRBJ2-1; 9 nucleotides align to TRBD2. Per germline, CDR1 MNHNS and CDR2 SASEGT. This CDR3 is built from 17 residues. Trimming removed 1 base from V and 4 bases from J; junction bases left unmatched: 8. As DNA, the CDR3 is TGTGCCAGCAGTGAAGAGGCGGCGGGAGGGCGTTACAATGAGCAGTTCTTC. Translating gives CASSEEAAGGRYNEQFF.

This clonotype was seen many times. This chain connects TRBV24-1 to TRBJ2-2; D might be TRBD1 or TRBD2, each matching 7 bases. The CDR3 extends over 16 amino acids. V lost 5 bases and J lost 4, with 16 bases in between. CDR1 KGHDR and CDR2 SFDVKD come from the germline V gene. The CDR3 DNA is TGTGCCACCAGTGGAGGGGGCGGGAGACCCACCGGGGAGCTGTTTTTT. As protein: CATSGGGGRPTGELFF.

This clonotype was recorded at least ten times. This chain connects TRBV2 to TRBJ1-2; possibly TRBD1 for D (6 bases). Germline lookup yields CDR1 SNHLY and CDR2 FYNNEI. CDR3 length equals 12 residues. Trimming removed 8 bases at V and 7 bases at J, with 14 bases between. The CDR3 DNA reads as TGTGCCAGCGGCTTGGACAGTGGTGGCTACACCTTC. Translation gives CASGLDSGGYTF. Looking up the rest from reference TRBV2 and TRBJ1-2 gives the full variable domain: EPEVTQTPSHQVTQMGQEVILRCVPISNHLYFYWYRQILGQKVEFLVSFYNNEISEKSEIFDDQFSVERPDGSNFTLKIRSTKLEDSAMYFCASGLDSGGYTFGSGTRLTVV.

This clonotype was seen many times. The chain joins TRBV2 to TRBJ1-1; D gene unclear. This CDR3 region has 13 residues. Germline V gene sequence: CDR1 SNHLY, CDR2 FYNNEI. The ends were cut back, 4 bases at V and 1 base at J, with 7 bases in the middle. The CDR3 nucleotides read TGTGCCAGCAGTGTAGCAGAGAACACTGAAGCTTTCTTT. Translated, it gives CASSVAENTEAFF.

This clonotype has a handful of counts. The chain links TRBV29-1 to TRBJ1-4; a possible D gene is TRBD1 (6 bases). V was clipped by 4 bases and J by 10 bases, with 19 bases between them. The V gene's germline CDR1 is SQVTM and CDR2 ANQGSEA. There are 14 residues in the CDR3. DNA of the CDR3: TGCAGCGTTGCCTGGACAGCCCAAGTAGGAAAACTGTTTTTT. Translated: CSVAWTAQVGKLFF.

This clonotype was recorded many times. V and J are TRBV10-3 and TRBJ1-5; D may be TRBD1 (6 bases). V gave up 8 bases and J gave up 0 bases, with 17 bases separating them. The germline gives CDR1 ENHRY, CDR2 SYGVKD. The CDR3 is 16 residues long. The CDR3 nucleotides read TGTGCCATCGGGGGGGCAGATACCTATAGCAATCAGCCCCAGCATTTT. Its protein product is CAIGGADTYSNQPQHF.

This clonotype was observed a few times. CDR3 loop: CASKIRTGGSYEQYF. The CDR3 nucleotides read TGTGCCAGCAAAATAAGGACAGGGGGCAGTTACGAGCAGTACTTC. The J gene is TRBJ2-7, the V gene TRBV6-1, with 11 positions matching TRBD1. V shed 7 bases, J shed 4 bases, and the junction held 9 bases outside the gene matches. The germline V gene encodes CDR1 MNHNS and CDR2 SASEGT. This CDR3 has 15 amino acids.

This clonotype has a count of ten or more. The rearrangement uses TRBV6-1 and TRBJ2-7; D not resolved. This CDR3 contains 13 residues. In germline, CDR1 is MNHNS, CDR2 SASEGT. The V end lost 6 bases, the J end lost 5 bases, and 14 bases lay between the germline ends. The CDR3 reads CASSSLPDHEQYF. The CDR3 nucleotides read TGTGCCAGCAGCTCCCTCCCGGACCACGAGCAGTACTTC.

The chain has TRBV2 and TRBJ2-7, with 11 bases that match TRBD2. The CDR3 consists of 16 residues. CDR1 SNHLY and CDR2 FYNNEI come from the germline V gene. Losses at the gene ends were 2 bases for V and 0 bases for J; bases not matched to a gene: 3. CDR3 sequence: CASSETSGRSSYEQYF. The CDR3 DNA follows: TGTGCCAGCAGTGAAACTAGCGGGAGAAGCTCCTACGAGCAGTACTTC.

In its sample, this clonotype was seen many times. The chain uses TRBV28 and TRBJ2-3; 9 bases line up with TRBD1. V was pared by 5 bases and J by 6 bases, with 9 bases of the junction left unmatched. Per germline, CDR1 MDHEN and CDR2 SYDVKM. The CDR3 extends over 15 amino acids. The CDR3 reads CASSAPGQGDDTQYF. The CDR3 nucleotides read TGTGCCAGCAGTGCCCCGGGACAGGGTGACGATACGCAGTATTTT.

This clonotype has a single count. This rearrangement joins TRBV5-1 to TRBJ2-3, with D perhaps matching TRBD1 (5 bases). V was shortened by 9 bases and J by 5 bases, with 19 bases between the two germline ends. CDR1 and CDR2 from the germline V gene are SGHRS and YFSETQ. The CDR3 is made up of 14 amino acids. The CDR3 loop is CANKQDPSGDTQYF. In nucleotides, the CDR3 is TGCGCCAACAAACAGGACCCCTCTGGAGATACGCAGTATTTT.

V usage is TRBV19 and J usage is TRBJ1-5, with TRBD1 as a possible D gene (5 bases). Germline CDR1 LNHDA, CDR2 SQIVND (reference sequence). The CDR3 contains 14 residues. V was clipped by 6 bases and J by 4 bases, with 13 bases between them. The CDR3 DNA reads as TGTGCCAGTAGGCGGGCGTGGGGGAATCAGCCCCAGCATTTT. This encodes CASRRAWGNQPQHF.

This clonotype has only a few counts. The J gene is TRBJ2-1, the V gene TRBV12-3 or TRBV12-4, with D perhaps TRBD2 (6 bases). The CDR3 contains 16 residues. The V and J ends lost 2 bases and 4 bases respectively, with 15 bases between them. CDR3 sequence reads: CASSLRWLATYNEQFF. DNA of the CDR3: TGTGCCAGCAGTTTAAGGTGGCTAGCGACTTACAATGAGCAGTTCTTC.

In this sample, this clonotype turned up a few times. The chain has TRBV7-9 and TRBJ2-1; no reliable D call. Germline lookup yields CDR1 SEHNR and CDR2 FQNEAQ (reference sequence). The germline V and J ends were trimmed by 0 bases and 3 bases, with 12 bases remaining between them. The length of the CDR3 is 16 residues. The CDR3 sequence is CASSLAKGRFYNEQFF. CDR3 in DNA: TGTGCCAGCAGCTTAGCGAAGGGTAGGTTCTACAATGAGCAGTTCTTC.

This clonotype was seen ten or more times. The chain employs TRBV12-3 or TRBV12-4 and TRBJ1-1, with D unresolved. V dropped 2 bases and J dropped 4 bases, with 14 bases sitting between them. There are 15 residues in the CDR3. The DNA for the CDR3 is TGTGCCAGCAGTTTATACTCCAATGGGGTCACTGAAGCTTTCTTT. Translation: CASSLYSNGVTEAFF.

A few counts support this clonotype. The chain uses TRBV5-4 and TRBJ2-7; 11 nucleotides align to TRBD1. The CDR3 has 17 amino acids. V lost 0 bases, J lost 6 bases, and 11 bases stayed unmatched. Germline V gene sequence: CDR1 SGHNT, CDR2 YYREEE (reference sequence). The CDR3 protein is CASSLEPARTGGGEQYF. CDR3 DNA sequence: TGTGCCAGCAGCTTGGAACCCGCCCGGACAGGGGGCGGCGAGCAGTACTTC. The complete variable domain, with remaining parts taken from reference TRBV5-4 and TRBJ2-7, reads ETGVTQSPTHLIKTRGQQVTLRCSSQSGHNTVSWYQQALGQGPQFIFQYYREEENGRGNFPPRFSGLQFPNYSSELNVNALELDDSALYLCASSLEPARTGGGEQYFGPGTRLTVT.

This chain connects TRBV2 to TRBJ2-5, with D unresolved. V shed 7 bases and J shed 4 bases, with 13 bases lying between them. Germline lookup yields CDR1 SNHLY and CDR2 FYNNEI. This CDR3 is built from 13 residues. The CDR3 spells CASKGFRGETQYF. In DNA form, the CDR3 reads TGTGCCAGCAAGGGATTCCGAGGAGAGACCCAGTACTTC.

This clonotype turned up a few times. V usage is TRBV19 and J usage is TRBJ1-1; 9 bases are shared with TRBD1. Germline values: CDR1 LNHDA, CDR2 SQIVND (reference sequence). The CDR3 has 13 residues. Germline trimming cut 6 bases from V and 5 bases from J; bases unmatched to any gene: 4. CDR3: CASRPGQGTEAFF. CDR3 bases: TGTGCCAGTAGACCGGGACAGGGAACTGAAGCTTTCTTT.

The rearrangement joins TRBV18 to TRBJ2-5; 7 nucleotides match TRBD2. V lost 2 bases to trimming and J lost 0 bases; unmatched junction nucleotides: 6. Germline CDR1 KGHSH, CDR2 LQKENI. The CDR3 has 16 amino acids. The CDR3 loop reads CASSPAKRGYQETQYF. The CDR3 region has the DNA TGTGCCAGCTCACCAGCCAAGCGGGGATACCAAGAGACCCAGTACTTC.

The chain combines TRBV28 with TRBJ2-5; a weak D match, TRBD2 (6 bases). Germline V lookup: CDR1 MDHEN, CDR2 SYDVKM. The CDR3 totals 15 residues. V lost 7 bases to trimming and J lost 2 bases, with 17 bases between them. CDR3 in DNA: TGTGCCAGCACTACGGGGTCTAGCGCTCAAGAGACCCAGTACTTC. Its translation: CASTTGSSAQETQYF.

The rearrangement uses TRBV29-1 and TRBJ2-6; the match to TRBD1 covers 10 bases. After removal of 7 bases from V and 0 bases from J, the junction contained 18 bases not matched to a gene. The V gene's germline CDR1 is SQVTM and CDR2 ANQGSEA. The CDR3 runs to 20 residues. CDR3 protein: CSARIPGQGPFRSGANVLTF. The CDR3 DNA reads TGCAGCGCCCGAATCCCGGGACAGGGGCCCTTTCGCTCTGGGGCCAACGTCCTGACTTTC.

This clonotype was detected many times. The chain couples TRBV6-1 to TRBJ1-1, with D possibly TRBD1 on 5 matching bases. Germline V lookup: CDR1 MNHNS, CDR2 SASEGT. V lost 6 bases, J lost 4 bases, and 15 bases lay in between. CDR3 size: 14 residues. The CDR3 spells CASSRDEKGTEAFF. CDR3 DNA: TGTGCCAGCAGCCGGGACGAAAAGGGCACTGAAGCTTTCTTT.

This clonotype has a count of ten or more. This chain joins TRBV27 and TRBJ2-4; 9 positions agree with TRBD2. This CDR3 is built from 17 residues. The V gene's germline CDR1 is MNHEY and CDR2 SMNVEV (reference sequence). Trimming took 5 bases from V and 4 from J; bases not matched to a gene: 12. CDR3 nucleotides: TGTGCCAGCAGTCTCTCTCCGGGACTAGCATCGAAAAACATTCAGTACTTC. This translates into CASSLSPGLASKNIQYF.

As to this clonotype: This may arise from a read error, as a much more abundant clone is one base away. V usage is TRBV20-1 and J usage is TRBJ2-1, with 10 positions matching TRBD1. The CDR3 runs 15 residues. Germline lookup yields CDR1 DFQATT and CDR2 SNEGSKA (reference sequence). In DNA form, the CDR3 reads TGCAGTGCTGAACTACCGACAGGGGGCCGCAATGAGCAGCTCTTC. Translating it yields CSAELPTGGRNEQLF.